This is a list of T cell receptor beta chains from one sample in a study of blood T cells in healthy people across ages. A single record per CDR3 protein comes from TCRdb applying MiXCR to the 5' RACE reads. The sample has 780,000 or so distinct CDR3 sequences, 56% seen once. The sequenced material came from blood. Receptors were obtained from a man aged 35 to 55 in good health. Each CDR3 is given with its conserved first and last residue. D genes are given only for firm matches. The listing skips clone size in some rows; elsewhere it reads once, few, many or a size class.

length | D | J | V | size | CDR3 | DNA
16 | TRBD1 | TRBJ1-1 | TRBV6-2/TRBV6-3 | few | CASSYPKQGRNTEAFF | TGTGCCAGCAGTTACCCCAAACAGGGGAGGAACACTGAAGCTTTCTTT
13 | TRBD1 | TRBJ1-2 | TRBV13 | NA | CASSPGGIGGYTF | TGTGCCAGCAGCCCAGGGGGCATTGGGGGCTACACCTTC
12 | NA | TRBJ2-7 | TRBV28 | once | CASSPTFRGRYF | TGTGCCAGCAGCCCGACCTTTCGGGGTCGGTACTTC
13 | NA | TRBJ1-1 | TRBV6-2/TRBV6-3 | NA | CATEAPWNTEAFF | TGTGCCACCGAAGCCCCATGGAACACTGAAGCTTTCTTT
12 | NA | TRBJ2-7 | TRBV29-1 | NA | CSVAQGGYEQYF | TGCAGCGTTGCCCAGGGCGGATACGAGCAGTACTTC
14 | NA | TRBJ1-4 | TRBV14 | NA | CASSQVRTNEKLFF | TGTGCCAGCAGCCAAGTACGGACGAATGAAAAACTGTTTTTT
15 | TRBD1 | TRBJ2-5 | TRBV28 | NA | CASSLTGINQETQYF | TGTGCCAGCAGCCTGACAGGGATTAACCAAGAGACCCAGTACTTC
18 | TRBD1 | TRBJ2-4 | TRBV11-2 | NA | CASSLPSGTGFRKNIQYF | TGTGCCAGCAGCTTACCGTCCGGGACAGGGTTTCGGAAAAACATTCAGTACTTC
18 | NA | TRBJ2-6 | TRBV7-2 | few | CASSSLAAARAGANVLTF | TGTGCCAGCAGCTCCTTAGCGGCGGCGCGTGCTGGGGCCAACGTCCTGACTTTC
15 | NA | TRBJ2-5 | TRBV5-1 | few | CASSQSSRFQETQYF | TGCGCCAGCAGCCAGTCGAGCAGGTTCCAAGAGACCCAGTACTTC
12 | NA | TRBJ2-7 | TRBV29-1 | NA | CSVKDTIYEQYF | TGCAGCGTTAAAGACACGATCTACGAGCAGTACTTC
14 | TRBD1 | TRBJ1-4 | TRBV2 | NA | CASSSGTGFEKLFF | TGTGCCAGCAGTTCCGGGACAGGGTTTGAAAAACTGTTTTTT
14 | NA | TRBJ1-6 | TRBV6-5 | NA | CASSRRRADSPLHF | TGTGCCAGCAGCCGCCGACGGGCCGATTCACCCCTCCACTTT
13 | TRBD1 | TRBJ1-2 | TRBV5-1 | NA | CASSPTGVHGYTF | TGCGCCAGCAGCCCGACAGGGGTGCATGGCTACACCTTC
17 | TRBD2 | TRBJ2-3 | TRBV10-3 | NA | CAISLSGVPTSTDTQYF | TGTGCCATCAGCCTTAGCGGGGTGCCTACTAGCACAGATACGCAGTATTTT
12 | NA | TRBJ1-1 | TRBV9 | NA | CASMGIDTEAFF | TGTGCCAGCATGGGCATTGACACTGAAGCTTTCTTT
16 | TRBD1 | TRBJ2-3 | TRBV24-1 | NA | CATSDDEDRVVDTQYF | TGTGCCACCAGTGATGATGAGGACAGGGTGGTAGATACGCAGTATTTT